Listed below are T cell receptor beta chains from one sample, sequenced in a study of T cell responses to AZD1222 COVID-19 vaccine. The method was immunoSEQ multiplex PCR; TCRdb's version includes in-frame clones alone and lacks a portion of them. The sample yields 120,000 to 150,000 clones, approximately 90% seen once. The sample consisted of peripheral blood, taken 28 days after the second AZD1222 dose. These receptors all stem from an adult who received the AZD1222 COVID-19 vaccine. Each CDR3 is given with its conserved first and last residue. A D gene is named only where the DNA matches it firmly. Size is stated for part of the rows, as once, few or many counts, or as a class when the clone is expanded.

-,TRBJ2-2,TRBV2,-,CASTGDLPGGELFF,TGTGCCAGCACAGGCGACCTTCCCGGCGGGGAGCTGTTTTTT
TRBD2,TRBJ2-2,TRBV7-7,-,CASSLAGPLDTGELFF,TGTGCTAGCAGCTTAGCGGGCCCCCTGGACACCGGGGAGCTGTTTTTT
-,TRBJ1-2,TRBV9,-,CASSVGPGEGYTF,TGTGCCAGCAGCGTAGGCCCCGGGGAGGGCTACACCTTC
TRBD1,TRBJ1-1,TRBV20-1,once,CSASRQGYWGERDTEAFF,TGCAGTGCTAGTCGACAGGGCTATTGGGGGGAAAGAGACACTGAAGCTTTCTTT
TRBD2,TRBJ2-1,TRBV7-3,-,CASSNQDLAGEQFF,TGTGCCAGCAGCAACCAAGATCTAGCGGGAGAACAGTTCTTC
TRBD2,TRBJ2-1,TRBV7-2,-,CASSLPGLAGGNEQFF,TGTGCCAGCAGCTTACCCGGACTAGCGGGGGGGAATGAGCAGTTCTTC
-,TRBJ2-5,TRBV19,-,CASSMVGSGTQYF,TGTGCCAGTAGTATGGTCGGGAGCGGGACCCAGTACTTC
TRBD2,TRBJ2-2,TRBV6-5,-,CASSYSTSGTGELFF,TGTGCCAGCAGTTACTCGACTAGCGGGACCGGGGAGCTGTTTTTT
TRBD1,TRBJ1-2,TRBV27,-,CASSVGQLGGYTF,TGTGCCAGCAGTGTGGGACAGTTGGGGGGCTACACCTTC
TRBD2,TRBJ2-5,TRBV27,-,CAVPRSGREETQYF,TGTGCCGTTCCCCGGAGCGGGAGGGAAGAGACCCAGTACTTC
-,TRBJ1-6,TRBV10-2,-,CASSEGNSPLHF,TGCGCCAGCAGTGAGGGAAATTCACCCCTCCACTTT
-,TRBJ2-1,TRBV29-1,few,CSVEVSGVEQFF,TGCAGCGTTGAAGTCTCAGGGGTTGAGCAGTTCTTC
-,TRBJ1-5,TRBV15,-,CATSRESQPQHF,TGTGCCACCAGCAGAGAGAGTCAGCCCCAGCATTTT
-,TRBJ2-5,TRBV7-2,-,CASSLALSNRETQYF,TGTGCCAGCAGCTTAGCCCTATCAAATCGGGAGACCCAGTACTTC
TRBD1,TRBJ1-1,TRBV7-2,-,CASSETGDINTEAFF,TGTGCCAGCTCGGAGACAGGGGACATAAACACTGAAGCTTTCTTT
-,TRBJ1-5,TRBV4-2,-,CASSQEDWGGQPQHF,TGTGCCAGCAGCCAAGAGGATTGGGGAGGGCAGCCCCAGCATTTT
TRBD1,TRBJ1-2,TRBV28,-,CASSLLGDRSGGSYGYTF,TGTGCCAGCAGTTTATTGGGGGACAGGAGTGGTGGTAGCTATGGCTACACCTTC
TRBD1,TRBJ1-2,TRBV5-1,-,CASSGSRDRGPYLRGYTF,TGCGCCAGCAGCGGATCCCGGGACAGAGGGCCCTATTTACGTGGCTACACCTTC
-,TRBJ1-2,TRBV11-2,-,CASRRTVPNYGYTF,TGTGCCAGCAGGCGGACCGTACCTAACTATGGCTACACCTTC
-,TRBJ2-1,TRBV3-1/TRBV3-2,-,CASSQVSVKQFF,TGTGCCAGCAGCCAAGTATCGGTTAAGCAGTTCTTC
TRBD1,TRBJ1-3,TRBV19,-,CASLRDSKSSGNTIYF,TGTGCCAGTCTCCGGGACAGTAAATCCTCTGGAAACACCATATATTTT
-,TRBJ2-1,TRBV18,once,CASSPNSYEQFF,TGTGCCAGCTCACCTAACTCCTATGAGCAGTTCTTC
-,TRBJ1-4,TRBV29-1,-,CSVGRGGEKLFF,TGCAGCGTTGGCAGGGGAGGGGAAAAACTGTTTTTT
TRBD2,TRBJ2-2,TRBV7-8,-,CASSLVRGGTGELFF,TGTGCCAGCAGCTTAGTTCGGGGGGGCACCGGGGAGCTGTTTTTT
-,TRBJ1-3,TRBV7-2,-,CASMMRSGNTIYF,TGTGCCAGCATGATGCGCTCTGGAAACACCATATATTTT
TRBD2,TRBJ2-2,TRBV4-1,few,CASSSLGGRGDTGELFF,TGCGCCAGCAGTTCCCTCGGCGGGAGGGGGGACACCGGGGAGCTGTTTTTT
TRBD2,TRBJ2-1,TRBV27,-,CASSPGGGRAREQFF,TGTGCCAGCAGCCCTGGGGGCGGGAGGGCCCGGGAGCAGTTCTTC
-,TRBJ2-3,TRBV21-1,-,CASRECPQYF,TGTGCCAGCAGGGAATGTCCGCAGTATTTT
-,TRBJ1-3,TRBV10-3,few,CAISENGAGNTIYF,TGTGCCATCAGTGAGAACGGGGCCGGAAACACCATATATTTT
TRBD2,TRBJ2-5,TRBV5-1,-,CASSGSGGFQETQYF,TGCGCCAGCAGCGGTAGCGGGGGTTTCCAAGAGACCCAGTACTTC
-,TRBJ2-1,TRBV11-1,once,CASIPSEGNEQFF,TGTGCCAGTATCCCCAGCGAAGGGAATGAGCAGTTCTTC
TRBD2,TRBJ2-2,TRBV7-3,-,CASSNLAGGELFF,TGTGCCAGCAGCAATCTAGCGGGAGGGGAGCTGTTTTTT
-,TRBJ1-2,TRBV28,-,CASSADRIGYTF,TGTGCCAGCAGTGCCGACAGGATCGGCTACACCTTC
-,TRBJ1-1,TRBV19,-,CASTGAEIMNTEAFF,TGTGCCAGTACCGGGGCCGAAATAATGAACACTGAAGCTTTCTTT
-,TRBJ1-2,TRBV28,-,CASSPRGVGYTF,TGTGCCAGCAGCCCCCGCGGGGTTGGCTACACCTTC
-,TRBJ1-2,TRBV5-4,-,CASSFTLGANYGYTF,TGTGCCAGCAGCTTTACGTTGGGGGCTAACTATGGCTACACCTTC
-,TRBJ2-1,TRBV5-1,-,CASSYRTESYNEQFF,TGCGCCAGCAGCTACAGGACTGAGTCCTACAATGAGCAGTTCTTC
-,TRBJ1-4,TRBV6-1,-,CASSELRGLNEKLFF,TGTGCCAGCAGTGAATTGAGGGGACTAAATGAAAAACTGTTTTTT
-,TRBJ2-5,TRBV30,once,CAWSSQETQYF,TGTGCCTGGAGTTCACAAGAGACCCAGTACTTC
TRBD1,TRBJ2-7,TRBV5-1,-,CASTTGTGVLYEQYF,TGCGCCAGCACCACCGGGACAGGGGTTCTCTACGAGCAGTACTTC
-,TRBJ1-5,TRBV4-1,-,CASSLRPGRNQPQHF,TGCGCCAGCAGCCTCCGACCTGGGCGCAATCAGCCCCAGCATTTT
-,TRBJ2-3,TRBV10-1,-,CASSETVTDTQYF,TGCGCCAGCAGTGAGACGGTTACAGATACGCAGTATTTT
TRBD1,TRBJ2-5,TRBV10-1,-,CASSGTGQGIPETQYF,TGCGCCAGCAGTGGAACGGGACAGGGAATCCCAGAGACCCAGTACTTC
-,TRBJ2-7,TRBV7-9,-,CASSLGGHYYEQYF,TGTGCCAGCAGCCTCGGGGGACACTACTACGAGCAGTACTTC
-,TRBJ2-5,TRBV4-1,-,CASSQEAGAVETQYF,TGCGCCAGCAGCCAAGAGGCCGGGGCCGTAGAGACCCAGTACTTC
-,TRBJ2-7,TRBV28,-,CATGRRSYEQYF,TGTGCCACCGGTCGACGGTCCTACGAGCAGTACTTC
-,TRBJ1-5,TRBV7-2,-,CASSLVNRNQPQHF,TGTGCCAGCAGCTTGGTAAACCGCAATCAGCCCCAGCATTTT
-,TRBJ1-2,TRBV4-3,-,CASSQDGQYGYTF,TGCGCCAGCAGCCAAGACGGACAGTATGGCTACACCTTC
TRBD2,TRBJ2-2,TRBV5-1,-,CASSLGLAGVGHTGELFF,TGCGCCAGCAGCTTGGGTCTAGCGGGAGTGGGGCACACCGGGGAGCTGTTTTTT
-,TRBJ2-2,TRBV24-1,once,CATAGPRDTGELFF,TGTGCCACCGCTGGGCCGCGGGACACCGGGGAGCTGTTTTTT
-,TRBJ2-2,TRBV9,once,CASSVEGQNTGELFF,TGTGCCAGCAGCGTAGAAGGCCAGAACACCGGGGAGCTGTTTTTT
TRBD1,TRBJ1-1,TRBV7-3,-,CASSSGGADTEAFF,TGTGCCAGCAGCTCAGGGGGCGCGGACACTGAAGCTTTCTTT
-,TRBJ2-1,TRBV12-3/TRBV12-4,-,CASSLSDNEQFF,TGTGCCAGCAGTTTGTCGGACAATGAGCAGTTCTTC
-,TRBJ1-5,TRBV10-3,-,CAISEGTYQPQHF,TGTGCCATCAGTGAGGGGACGTATCAGCCCCAGCATTTT
TRBD1,TRBJ1-2,TRBV6-2/TRBV6-3,-,CASSRSWDRDNYGYTF,TGTGCCAGCAGTCGGAGTTGGGACAGAGATAACTATGGCTACACCTTC
-,TRBJ1-5,TRBV7-2,-,CASSFMSGGNQPQHF,TGTGCCAGCAGCTTCATGAGCGGGGGGAATCAGCCCCAGCATTTT
-,TRBJ1-3,TRBV11-2,few,CASSTRTFLGSGNTIYF,TGTGCCAGCAGCACTCGGACGTTCCTCGGCTCTGGAAACACCATATATTTT